Listed below are T cell receptor beta chains from one sample, sequenced in a study of beta chain features in type 1 diabetes. TCRdb's table, derived via immunoSEQ multiplex PCR, lists solely in-frame clones and lacks some. Here the sample spans some 250,000 clones, about 15% being singletons. The sequenced sample consisted of naive CD4+ T cells from blood. These receptors were obtained from a man in his thirties or forties with type 1 diabetes. CDR3s include the opening cysteine and the closing phenylalanine or tryptophan. The D gene is left open where the match is weak. Clone size appears in some rows only: once, few, many, or a class for an expanded clone.

D gene: -; J gene: TRBJ1-1; clone size: -; V gene: TRBV30; CDR3 protein: CAWSKPRSTVNTEAFF; CDR3 DNA: TGTGCCTGGAGTAAACCCCGGTCGACAGTGAACACTGAAGCTTTCTTT
D gene: -; J gene: TRBJ2-5; clone size: -; V gene: TRBV5-1; CDR3 protein: CASSPRTPLSETQYF; CDR3 DNA: TGCGCCAGCAGCCCCCGGACACCTCTGTCGGAGACCCAGTACTTC
D gene: TRBD2; J gene: TRBJ2-3; clone size: -; V gene: TRBV4-2; CDR3 protein: CASSQGTSGASDTQYF; CDR3 DNA: TGTGCCAGCAGCCAAGGCACTAGCGGGGCCTCAGATACGCAGTATTTT
D gene: TRBD1; J gene: TRBJ2-3; clone size: -; V gene: TRBV5-4; CDR3 protein: CASRLPGQGADTQYF; CDR3 DNA: TGTGCCAGCAGACTTCCGGGACAGGGTGCAGATACGCAGTATTTT
D gene: TRBD1; J gene: TRBJ2-5; clone size: few; V gene: TRBV5-4; CDR3 protein: CASSEGTAQETQYF; CDR3 DNA: TGTGCCAGCAGTGAGGGGACAGCCCAAGAGACCCAGTACTTC
D gene: TRBD2; J gene: TRBJ2-6; clone size: few; V gene: TRBV7-9; CDR3 protein: CASSLARGRGANVLTF; CDR3 DNA: TGTGCCAGCAGCTTAGCGCGCGGGAGAGGGGCCAACGTCCTGACTTTC
D gene: -; J gene: TRBJ1-1; clone size: -; V gene: TRBV9; CDR3 protein: CASSETTGKNTEAFF; CDR3 DNA: TGTGCCAGCAGCGAGACGACAGGAAAGAACACTGAAGCTTTCTTT
D gene: TRBD2; J gene: TRBJ2-3; clone size: -; V gene: TRBV5-1; CDR3 protein: CASSLKTSGGSSSTDTQYF; CDR3 DNA: TGCGCCAGCAGCTTGAAGACTAGCGGGGGCTCAAGTAGCACAGATACGCAGTATTTT
D gene: TRBD2; J gene: TRBJ2-1; clone size: -; V gene: TRBV7-2; CDR3 protein: CASSLVRRTSGRGNEQFF; CDR3 DNA: TGTGCCAGCAGCTTAGTACGGCGGACTAGCGGGAGGGGGAATGAGCAGTTCTTC
D gene: TRBD1; J gene: TRBJ1-1; clone size: -; V gene: TRBV5-1; CDR3 protein: CASSPQGARTEAFF; CDR3 DNA: TGCGCCAGCAGCCCACAGGGGGCGCGGACTGAAGCTTTCTTT
D gene: TRBD1; J gene: TRBJ1-2; clone size: -; V gene: TRBV6-5; CDR3 protein: CASSYSGQGTYGYTF; CDR3 DNA: TGTGCCAGCAGTTACTCGGGACAGGGGACCTATGGCTACACCTTC
D gene: -; J gene: TRBJ1-1; clone size: -; V gene: TRBV2; CDR3 protein: CASSEARFPTGEAFF; CDR3 DNA: TGTGCCAGCAGTGAAGCTCGTTTTCCGACAGGCGAAGCTTTCTTT
D gene: TRBD2; J gene: TRBJ2-3; clone size: -; V gene: TRBV30; CDR3 protein: CAWSVASGGSDTQYF; CDR3 DNA: TGTGCCTGGAGTGTCGCTAGCGGGGGGTCAGATACGCAGTATTTT
D gene: -; J gene: TRBJ1-1; clone size: -; V gene: TRBV20-1; CDR3 protein: CSARGSREAFF; CDR3 DNA: TGCAGTGCTAGAGGTAGCCGTGAAGCTTTCTTT
D gene: -; J gene: TRBJ2-5; clone size: -; V gene: TRBV11-2; CDR3 protein: CASSFGVRGQETQYF; CDR3 DNA: TGTGCCAGCAGCTTTGGGGTGCGGGGCCAAGAGACCCAGTACTTC
D gene: TRBD1; J gene: TRBJ1-2; clone size: -; V gene: TRBV9; CDR3 protein: CASSPGQGINYGYTF; CDR3 DNA: TGTGCCAGCAGCCCGGGACAGGGTATCAACTATGGCTACACCTTC
D gene: TRBD1; J gene: TRBJ2-7; clone size: -; V gene: TRBV5-4; CDR3 protein: CASSHTGQPLDEQYF; CDR3 DNA: TGTGCCAGCAGCCATACGGGACAGCCCCTAGACGAGCAGTACTTC
D gene: TRBD1; J gene: TRBJ2-6; clone size: -; V gene: TRBV7-9; CDR3 protein: CASSPGQGRRGANVLTF; CDR3 DNA: TGTGCCAGCAGCCCCGGACAGGGGAGGAGAGGGGCCAACGTCCTGACTTTC
D gene: -; J gene: TRBJ2-3; clone size: -; V gene: TRBV7-9; CDR3 protein: CASSLGTGTRGTDTQYF; CDR3 DNA: TGTGCCAGCAGCTTAGGCACCGGGACAAGGGGCACAGATACGCAGTATTTT
D gene: -; J gene: TRBJ1-5; clone size: few; V gene: TRBV2; CDR3 protein: CASSERGSGPQHF; CDR3 DNA: TGTGCCAGCAGTGAACGGGGGAGCGGACCCCAGCATTTT
D gene: -; J gene: TRBJ1-6; clone size: few; V gene: TRBV2; CDR3 protein: CASSDRGRPWEF; CDR3 DNA: TGTGCCAGCAGTGACCGTGGCCGCCCCTGGGAGTTT
D gene: -; J gene: TRBJ2-1; clone size: -; V gene: TRBV7-8; CDR3 protein: CASSRVWQGFDEQFF; CDR3 DNA: TGTGCCAGCAGCCGGGTTTGGCAGGGGTTTGATGAGCAGTTCTTC
D gene: -; J gene: TRBJ1-2; clone size: few; V gene: TRBV28; CDR3 protein: CALGRANYGYTF; CDR3 DNA: TGTGCCCTGGGCAGAGCTAACTATGGCTACACCTTC
D gene: TRBD1; J gene: TRBJ1-1; clone size: few; V gene: TRBV7-9; CDR3 protein: CASSSTGIAEAFF; CDR3 DNA: TGTGCCAGCAGCTCGACAGGGATCGCTGAAGCTTTCTTT